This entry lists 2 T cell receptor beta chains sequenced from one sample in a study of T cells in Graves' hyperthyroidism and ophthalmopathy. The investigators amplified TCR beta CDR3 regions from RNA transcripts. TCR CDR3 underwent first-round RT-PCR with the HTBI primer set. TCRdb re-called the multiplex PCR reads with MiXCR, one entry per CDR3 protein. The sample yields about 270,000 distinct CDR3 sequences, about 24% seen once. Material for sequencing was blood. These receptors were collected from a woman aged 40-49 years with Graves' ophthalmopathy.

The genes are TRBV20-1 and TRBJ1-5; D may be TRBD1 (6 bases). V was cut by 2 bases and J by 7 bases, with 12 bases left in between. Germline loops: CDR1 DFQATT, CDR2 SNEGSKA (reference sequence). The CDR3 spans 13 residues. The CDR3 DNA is TGCAGTGCTAGACAGGGGAGAGACCAGCCCCAGCATTTT. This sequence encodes CSARQGRDQPQHF.

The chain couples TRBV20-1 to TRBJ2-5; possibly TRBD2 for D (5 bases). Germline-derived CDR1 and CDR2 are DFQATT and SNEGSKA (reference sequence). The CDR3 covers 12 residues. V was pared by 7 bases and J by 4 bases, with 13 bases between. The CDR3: CSEGGLGETQYF. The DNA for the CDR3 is TGCAGTGAAGGAGGCCTGGGAGAGACCCAGTACTTC.